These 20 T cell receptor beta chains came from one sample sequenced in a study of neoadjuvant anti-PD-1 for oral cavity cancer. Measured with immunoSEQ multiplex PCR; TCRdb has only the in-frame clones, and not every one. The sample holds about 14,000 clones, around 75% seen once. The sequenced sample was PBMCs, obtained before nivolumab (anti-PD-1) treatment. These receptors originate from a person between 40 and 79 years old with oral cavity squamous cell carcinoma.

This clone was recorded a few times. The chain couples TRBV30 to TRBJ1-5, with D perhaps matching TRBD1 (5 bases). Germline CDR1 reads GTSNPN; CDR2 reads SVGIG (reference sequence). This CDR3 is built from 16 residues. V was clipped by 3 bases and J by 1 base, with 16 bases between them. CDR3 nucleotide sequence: TGTGCCTGGAGGGGACCCGTGGGGCAAAGCAATCAGCCCCAGCATTTT. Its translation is CAWRGPVGQSNQPQHF.

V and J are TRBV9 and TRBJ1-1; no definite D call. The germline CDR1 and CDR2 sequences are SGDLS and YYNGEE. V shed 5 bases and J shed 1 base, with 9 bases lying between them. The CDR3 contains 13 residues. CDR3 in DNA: TGTGCCAGCAGTGGAGCGGAGAACACTGAAGCTTTCTTT. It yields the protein CASSGAENTEAFF.

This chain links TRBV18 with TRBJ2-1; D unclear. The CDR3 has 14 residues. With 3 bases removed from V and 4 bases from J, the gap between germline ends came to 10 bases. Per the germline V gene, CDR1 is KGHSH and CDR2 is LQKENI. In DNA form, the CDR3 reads TGTGCCAGCTCACCGGGCAGCCCGTACAATGAGCAGTTCTTC. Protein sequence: CASSPGSPYNEQFF.

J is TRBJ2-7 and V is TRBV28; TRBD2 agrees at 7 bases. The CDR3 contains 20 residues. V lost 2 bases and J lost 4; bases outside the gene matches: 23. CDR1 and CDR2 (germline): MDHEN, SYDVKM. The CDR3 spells CASSLEYGLGKPRSTYEQYF. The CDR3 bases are TGTGCCAGCAGTTTAGAGTACGGACTAGGTAAGCCGCGGTCGACTTACGAGCAGTACTTC.

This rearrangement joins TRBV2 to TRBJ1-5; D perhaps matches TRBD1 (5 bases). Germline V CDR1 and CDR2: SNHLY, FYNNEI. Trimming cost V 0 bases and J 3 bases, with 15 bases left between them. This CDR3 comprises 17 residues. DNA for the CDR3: TGTGCCAGCAGTGAAGCTAGTGACAGTCTACTCAATCAGCCCCAGCATTTT. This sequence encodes CASSEASDSLLNQPQHF.

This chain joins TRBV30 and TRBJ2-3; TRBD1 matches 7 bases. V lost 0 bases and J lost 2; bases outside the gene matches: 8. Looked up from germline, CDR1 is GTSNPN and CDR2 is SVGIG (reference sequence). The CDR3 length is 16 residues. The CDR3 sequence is CAWSVWGRGFTDTQYF. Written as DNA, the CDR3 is TGTGCCTGGAGTGTCTGGGGCAGGGGGTTCACAGATACGCAGTATTTT.

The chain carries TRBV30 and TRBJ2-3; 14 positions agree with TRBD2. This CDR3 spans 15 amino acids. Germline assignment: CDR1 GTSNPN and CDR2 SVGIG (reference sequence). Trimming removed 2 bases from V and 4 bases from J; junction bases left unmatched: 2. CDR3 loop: CAWSPGLAGADTQYF. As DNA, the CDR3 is TGTGCCTGGAGTCCGGGACTAGCGGGGGCAGATACGCAGTATTTT.

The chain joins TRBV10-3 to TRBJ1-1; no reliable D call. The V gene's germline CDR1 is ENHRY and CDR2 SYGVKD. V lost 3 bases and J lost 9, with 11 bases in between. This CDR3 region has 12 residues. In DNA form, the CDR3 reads TGTGCCATCAGTGAAGGGTCGGGTCAAGCTTTCTTT. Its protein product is CAISEGSGQAFF.

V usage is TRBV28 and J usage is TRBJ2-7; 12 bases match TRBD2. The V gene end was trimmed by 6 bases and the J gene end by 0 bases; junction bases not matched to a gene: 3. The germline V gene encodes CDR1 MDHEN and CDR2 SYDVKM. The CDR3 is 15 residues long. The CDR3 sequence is CASSLTSGSSYEQYF. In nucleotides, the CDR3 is TGTGCCAGCAGCTTGACTAGCGGGAGCTCCTACGAGCAGTACTTC. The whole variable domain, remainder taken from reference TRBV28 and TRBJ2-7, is DVKVTQSSRYLVKRTGEKVFLECVQDMDHENMFWYRQDPGLGLRLIYFSYDVKMKEKGDIPEGYSVSREKKERFSLILESASTNQTSMYLCASSLTSGSSYEQYFGPGTRLTVT.

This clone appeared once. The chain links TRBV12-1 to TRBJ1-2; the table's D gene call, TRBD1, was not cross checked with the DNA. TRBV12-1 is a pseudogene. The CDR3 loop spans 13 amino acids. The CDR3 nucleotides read TGTGCCAGCAGCTTTGACAGGGTTGACGGCTACACCTTC. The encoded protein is CASSFDRVDGYTF.

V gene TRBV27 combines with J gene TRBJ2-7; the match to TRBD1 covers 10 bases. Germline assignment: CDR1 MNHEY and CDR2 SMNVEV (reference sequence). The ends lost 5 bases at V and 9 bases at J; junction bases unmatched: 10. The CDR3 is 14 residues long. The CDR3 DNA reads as TGTGCCAGCAGTCGCTCCGGGACAGGGGCCTTGCAGTACTTC. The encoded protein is CASSRSGTGALQYF.

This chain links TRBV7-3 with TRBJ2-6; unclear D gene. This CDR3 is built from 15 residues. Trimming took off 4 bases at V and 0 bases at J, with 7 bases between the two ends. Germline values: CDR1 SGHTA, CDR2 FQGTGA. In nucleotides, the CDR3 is TGTGCCAGCAGCTGGGCTAGCTCTGGGGCCAACGTCCTGACTTTC. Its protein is CASSWASSGANVLTF.

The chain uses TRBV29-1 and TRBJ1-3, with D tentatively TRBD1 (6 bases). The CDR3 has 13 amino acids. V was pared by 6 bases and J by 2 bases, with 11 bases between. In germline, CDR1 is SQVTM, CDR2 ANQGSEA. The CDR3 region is CSVIQGAGNTIYF. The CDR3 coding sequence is TGCAGCGTCATACAGGGCGCTGGAAACACCATATATTTT.

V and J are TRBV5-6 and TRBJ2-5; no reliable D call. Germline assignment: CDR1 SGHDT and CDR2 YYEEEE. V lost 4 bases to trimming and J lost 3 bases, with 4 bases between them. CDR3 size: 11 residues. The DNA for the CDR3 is TGTGCCAGCAGCCGCGAAGAGACCCAGTACTTC. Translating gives CASSREETQYF.

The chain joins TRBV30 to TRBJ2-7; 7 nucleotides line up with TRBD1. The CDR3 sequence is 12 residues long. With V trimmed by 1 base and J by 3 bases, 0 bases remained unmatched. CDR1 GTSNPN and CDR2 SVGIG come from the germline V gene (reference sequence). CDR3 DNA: TGTGCCTGGAGTGGACAGGGCTACGAGCAGTACTTC. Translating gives CAWSGQGYEQYF. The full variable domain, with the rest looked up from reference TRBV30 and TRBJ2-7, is SQTIHQWPATLVQPVGSPLSLECTVEGTSNPNLYWYRQAAGRGLQLLFYSVGIGQISSEVPQNLSASRPQDRQFILSSKKLLLSDSGFYLCAWSGQGYEQYFGPGTRLTVT.

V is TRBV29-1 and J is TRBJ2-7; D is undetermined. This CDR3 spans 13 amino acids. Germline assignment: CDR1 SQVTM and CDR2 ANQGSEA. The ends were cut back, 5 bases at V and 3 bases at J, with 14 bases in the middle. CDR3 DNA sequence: TGCAGCGTTCGGTCCCGGTTGAACTACGAGCAGTACTTC. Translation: CSVRSRLNYEQYF.

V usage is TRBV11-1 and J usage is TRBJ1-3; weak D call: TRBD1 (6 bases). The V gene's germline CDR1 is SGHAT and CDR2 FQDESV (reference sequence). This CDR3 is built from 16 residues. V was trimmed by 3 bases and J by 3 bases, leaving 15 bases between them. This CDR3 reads CASSFDRQGSGNTIYF. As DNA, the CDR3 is TGTGCCAGCAGCTTCGACCGGCAGGGGAGTGGAAACACCATATATTTT.

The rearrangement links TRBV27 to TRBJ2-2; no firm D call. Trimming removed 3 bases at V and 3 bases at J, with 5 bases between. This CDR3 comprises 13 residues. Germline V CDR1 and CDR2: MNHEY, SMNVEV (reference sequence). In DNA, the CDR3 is TGTGCCAGCAGTTTTACGGACACCGGGGAGCTGTTTTTT. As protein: CASSFTDTGELFF.

CDR3: CATSRGRGTPSTDTQYF. CDR3 in DNA: TGTGCCACCAGCAGAGGGCGGGGGACACCTAGCACAGATACGCAGTATTTT. The chain carries TRBV15 and TRBJ2-3, with TRBD2 as a possible D gene (7 bases). V was shortened by 1 base and J by 0 bases, with 14 bases between the two germline ends. The CDR3 spans 17 residues. Germline CDR1 reads LNHNV; CDR2 reads YYDKDF (reference sequence).

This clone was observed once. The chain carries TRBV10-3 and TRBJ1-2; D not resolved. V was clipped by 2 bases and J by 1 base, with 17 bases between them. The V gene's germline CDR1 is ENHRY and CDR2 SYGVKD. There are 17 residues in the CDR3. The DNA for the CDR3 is TGTGCCATCAGTGAGCTAGAAATGGAAGCATTTAACTATGGCTACACCTTC. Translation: CAISELEMEAFNYGYTF.